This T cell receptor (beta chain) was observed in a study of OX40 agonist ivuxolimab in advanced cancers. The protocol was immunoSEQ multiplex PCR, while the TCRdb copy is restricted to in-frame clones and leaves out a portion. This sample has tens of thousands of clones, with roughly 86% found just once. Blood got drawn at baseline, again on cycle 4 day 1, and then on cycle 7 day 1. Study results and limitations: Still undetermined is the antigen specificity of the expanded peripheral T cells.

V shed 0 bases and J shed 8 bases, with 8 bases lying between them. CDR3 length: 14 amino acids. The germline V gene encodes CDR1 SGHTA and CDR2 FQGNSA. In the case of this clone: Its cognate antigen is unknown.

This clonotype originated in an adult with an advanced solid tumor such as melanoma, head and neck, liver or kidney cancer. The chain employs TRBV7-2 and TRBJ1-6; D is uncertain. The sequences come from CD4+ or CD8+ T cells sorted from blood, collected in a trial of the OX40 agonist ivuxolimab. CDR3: CASSLARRDSPLHF. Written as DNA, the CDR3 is TGTGCCAGCAGCTTAGCGCGGAGGGATTCACCCCTCCACTTT.